This T cell receptor (beta chain) appears in the sequencing data of a study of blood T cell repertoires in COVID-19. On the study more broadly: COVID-19 samples, acute and convalescent, were from the United States, Italy and Spain. T cells, B-cell-depleted T cells, or PBMCs provided the cDNA or gDNA that served as material.

Trimming removed 5 bases from V and 4 bases from J, with 17 bases in between. Germline V gene data show CDR1 as SEHNR and CDR2 as FQNEAQ (reference sequence). The CDR3 has 16 amino acids. In the study's own analysis: Nucleated cell counts were estimated from reference gene primer amplification. The protocol was immunoSEQ multiplex PCR, while the TCRdb copy is restricted to in-frame clones and leaves out a portion. V and J calls and clone size are copied from that table; D and trimming were computed from the DNA. The table includes tens of thousands of clones, 85% to 90% detected once. The chain is built from TRBV7-9 and TRBJ2-2; D unclear. The clonotype originates from a woman aged 45-60 years with active or convalescent COVID-19. Source material: peripheral blood. The CDR3 region is CASSPRAAPITGELFF. The CDR3 bases are TGTGCCAGCAGCCCGCGCGCGGCCCCTATCACCGGGGAGCTGTTTTTT.